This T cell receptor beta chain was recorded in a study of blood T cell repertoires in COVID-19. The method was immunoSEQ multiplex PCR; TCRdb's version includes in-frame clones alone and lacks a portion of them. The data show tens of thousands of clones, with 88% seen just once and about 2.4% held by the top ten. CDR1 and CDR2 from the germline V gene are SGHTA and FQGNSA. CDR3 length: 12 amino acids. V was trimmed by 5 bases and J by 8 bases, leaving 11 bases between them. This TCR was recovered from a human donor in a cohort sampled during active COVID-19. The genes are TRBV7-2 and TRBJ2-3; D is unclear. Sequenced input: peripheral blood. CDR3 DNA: TGTGCCAGCAGCGCCTATATTGCTACGCAGTATTTT. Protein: CASSAYIATQYF.